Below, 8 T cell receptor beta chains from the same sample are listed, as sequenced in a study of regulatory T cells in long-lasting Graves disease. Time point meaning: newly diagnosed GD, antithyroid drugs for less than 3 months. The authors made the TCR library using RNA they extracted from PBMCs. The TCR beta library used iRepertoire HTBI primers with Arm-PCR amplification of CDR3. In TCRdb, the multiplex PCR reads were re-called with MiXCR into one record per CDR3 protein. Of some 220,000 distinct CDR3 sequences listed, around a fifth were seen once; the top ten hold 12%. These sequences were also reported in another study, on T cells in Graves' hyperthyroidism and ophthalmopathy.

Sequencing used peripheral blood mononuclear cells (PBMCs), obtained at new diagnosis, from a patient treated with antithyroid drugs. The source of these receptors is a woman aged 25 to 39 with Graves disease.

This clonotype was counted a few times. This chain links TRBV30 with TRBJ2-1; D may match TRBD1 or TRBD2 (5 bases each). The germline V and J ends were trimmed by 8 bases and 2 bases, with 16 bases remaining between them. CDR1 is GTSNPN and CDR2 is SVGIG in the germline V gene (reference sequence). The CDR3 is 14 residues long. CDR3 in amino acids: CALEVGRAYNEQFF. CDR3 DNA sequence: TGTGCCCTCGAGGTGGGGCGGGCCTACAATGAGCAGTTCTTC.

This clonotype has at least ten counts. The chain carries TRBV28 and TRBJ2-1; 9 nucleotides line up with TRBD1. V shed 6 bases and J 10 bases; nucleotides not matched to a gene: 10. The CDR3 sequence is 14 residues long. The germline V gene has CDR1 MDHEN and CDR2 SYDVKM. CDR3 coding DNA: TGTGCCAGCAGGATTCCGGGACAGGGTAACGAGCAGTTCTTC. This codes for CASRIPGQGNEQFF.

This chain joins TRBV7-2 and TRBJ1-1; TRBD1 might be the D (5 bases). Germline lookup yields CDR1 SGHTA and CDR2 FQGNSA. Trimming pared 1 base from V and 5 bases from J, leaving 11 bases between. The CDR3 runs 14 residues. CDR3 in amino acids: CASSLGWAGTEAFF. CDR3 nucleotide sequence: TGTGCCAGCAGCTTAGGATGGGCAGGGACTGAAGCTTTCTTT. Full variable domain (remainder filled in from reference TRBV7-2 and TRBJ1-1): GAGVSQSPSNKVTEKGKDVELRCDPISGHTALYWYRQSLGQGLEFLIYFQGNSAPDKSGLPSDRFSAERTGGSVSTLTIQRTQQEDSAVYLCASSLGWAGTEAFFGQGTRLTVV.

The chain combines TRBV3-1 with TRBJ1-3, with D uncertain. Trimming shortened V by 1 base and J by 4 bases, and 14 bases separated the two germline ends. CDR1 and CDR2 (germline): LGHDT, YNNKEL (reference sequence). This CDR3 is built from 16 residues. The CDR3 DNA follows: TGTGCCAGCAGCCAAGTCCAGATATTTTCCGGAAACACCATATATTTT. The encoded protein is CASSQVQIFSGNTIYF.

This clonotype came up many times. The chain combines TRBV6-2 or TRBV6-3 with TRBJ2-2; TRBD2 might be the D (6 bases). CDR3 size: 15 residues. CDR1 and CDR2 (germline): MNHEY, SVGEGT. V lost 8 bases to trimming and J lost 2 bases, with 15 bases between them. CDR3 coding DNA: TGTGCCAGCGGATTCTTAGCGGTAAACACCGGGGAGCTGTTTTTT. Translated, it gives CASGFLAVNTGELFF.

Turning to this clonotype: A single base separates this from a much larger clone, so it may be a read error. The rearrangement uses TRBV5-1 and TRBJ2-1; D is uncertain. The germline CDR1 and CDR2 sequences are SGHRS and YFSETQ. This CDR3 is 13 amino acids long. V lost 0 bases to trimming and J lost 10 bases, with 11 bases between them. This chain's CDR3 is CASSLEGFYEQFF. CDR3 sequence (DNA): TGCGCCAGCAGCTTGGAGGGTTTCTACGAGCAGTTCTTC.

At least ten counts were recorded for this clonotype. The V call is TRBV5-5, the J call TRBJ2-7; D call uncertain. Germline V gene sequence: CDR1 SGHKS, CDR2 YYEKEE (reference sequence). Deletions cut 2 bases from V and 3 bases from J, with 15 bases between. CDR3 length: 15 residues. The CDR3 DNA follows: TGTGCCAGCAGCTTTGAAGTCGGCACACACTACGAGCAGTACTTC. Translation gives CASSFEVGTHYEQYF. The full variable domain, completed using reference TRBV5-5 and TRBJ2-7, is DAGVTQSPTHLIKTRGQQVTLRCSPISGHKSVSWYQQVLGQGPQFIFQYYEKEERGRGNFPDRFSARQFPNYSSELNVNALLLGDSALYLCASSFEVGTHYEQYFGPGTRLTVT.

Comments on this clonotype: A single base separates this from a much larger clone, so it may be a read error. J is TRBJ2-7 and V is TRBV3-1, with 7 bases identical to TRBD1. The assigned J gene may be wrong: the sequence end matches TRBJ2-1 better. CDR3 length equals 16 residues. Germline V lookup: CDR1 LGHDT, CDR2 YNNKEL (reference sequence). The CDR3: CASSQTRQGTLGEQFF. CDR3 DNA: TGTGCCAGCAGCCAGACCCGACAGGGCACCTTGGGCGAGCAGTTCTTC.